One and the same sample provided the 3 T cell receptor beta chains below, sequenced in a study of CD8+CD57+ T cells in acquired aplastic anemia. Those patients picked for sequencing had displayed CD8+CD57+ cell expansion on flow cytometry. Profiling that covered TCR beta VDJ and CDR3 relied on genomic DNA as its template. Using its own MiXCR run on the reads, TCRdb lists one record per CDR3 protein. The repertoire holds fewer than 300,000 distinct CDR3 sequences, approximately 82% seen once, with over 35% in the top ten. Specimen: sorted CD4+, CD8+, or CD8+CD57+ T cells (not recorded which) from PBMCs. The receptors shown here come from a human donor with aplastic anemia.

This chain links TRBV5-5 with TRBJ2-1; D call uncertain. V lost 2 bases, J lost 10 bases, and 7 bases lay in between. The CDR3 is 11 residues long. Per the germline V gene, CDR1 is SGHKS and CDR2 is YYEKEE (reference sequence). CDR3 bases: TGTGCCAGCAGCTTAGAGGCCGAGCAGTTCTTC. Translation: CASSLEAEQFF.

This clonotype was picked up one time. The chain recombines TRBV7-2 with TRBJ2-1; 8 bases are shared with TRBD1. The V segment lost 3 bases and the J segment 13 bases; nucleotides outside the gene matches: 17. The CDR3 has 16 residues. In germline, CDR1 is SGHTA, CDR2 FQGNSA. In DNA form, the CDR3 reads TGTGCCAGCAGCTTTCCAGGGGGCGCCGACTGTGGCTACCAGTTCTTC. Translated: CASSFPGGADCGYQFF.

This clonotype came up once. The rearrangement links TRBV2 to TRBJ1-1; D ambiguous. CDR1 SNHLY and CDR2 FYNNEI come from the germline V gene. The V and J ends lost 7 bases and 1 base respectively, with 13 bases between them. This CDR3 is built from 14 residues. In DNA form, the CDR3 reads TGTGCCAGCACCCGTAGTCAGGCGAACACTGAAGCTTTCTTT. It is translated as CASTRSQANTEAFF.